The present TCR beta chain was sequenced within a study of blood T cells in healthy people across ages. Sample-barcoded 5' priming and a J-beta primer mix drove a second PCR of roughly 7 to 11 cycles. Each CDR3 protein gets one entry after TCRdb re-called the 5' RACE reads with MiXCR. This sample has 1.5 million to 2 million distinct CDR3 sequences, with roughly 32% found just once. The V gene end was trimmed by 8 bases and the J gene end by 3 bases; junction bases not matched to a gene: 9. Germline V gene data show CDR1 as DFQATT and CDR2 as SNEGSKA (reference sequence). The CDR3 is 15 residues long.

What was sequenced was blood. This receptor was obtained from a woman aged 25 to 39 in good health. The chain uses TRBV20-1 and TRBJ2-4, with 11 bases identical to TRBD1. Here the CDR3 DNA reads TGCAGTACTATTGGACAGGGGGCTGGCAAAAACATTCAGTACTTC. Its translation is CSTIGQGAGKNIQYF.